A single sample is the source of the 5 T cell receptor beta chains below, sequenced in a study of Graves' ophthalmopathy and Graves' hyperthyroidism. RNA transcripts yielded amplified TCR beta CDR3 regions. HTBI primers were employed in first-round RT-PCR, then a second-round multiplex PCR followed. From the multiplex PCR reads, TCRdb called clonotypes with MiXCR, one entry per CDR3 protein. This table has about 700,000 distinct CDR3 sequences, about two fifths appearing once. The sample taken for sequencing was peripheral blood. These receptors were collected from an adult man with Graves' ophthalmopathy.

This clonotype was seen more than once but under ten times. The chain couples TRBV7-8 to TRBJ2-3; TRBD2 matches 9 bases. CDR1 and CDR2 from the germline V gene are SGHVS and FQNEAQ. There are 16 residues in the CDR3. V dropped 9 bases and J dropped 5; count of bases not matched to a gene: 15. CDR3 sequence reads: CASTPWAGGLGDTQYF. The DNA of the CDR3 is TGTGCCAGTACCCCTTGGGCGGGGGGGCTCGGAGATACGCAGTATTTT.

The chain employs TRBV29-1 and TRBJ1-3; D ambiguous. The CDR3 is made up of 12 amino acids. Germline CDR1 reads SQVTM; CDR2 reads ANQGSEA. V dropped 0 bases and J dropped 9 bases, with 9 bases sitting between them. CDR3 bases: TGCAGCGTTGAAGATCCCGTCCGCACCATATATTTT. This sequence encodes CSVEDPVRTIYF.

This clonotype was counted only a few times. The chain combines TRBV4-1 with TRBJ2-7; D is perhaps TRBD1 (5 bases). The CDR3 loop spans 14 amino acids. Germline loops: CDR1 MGHRA, CDR2 YSYEKL. V was clipped by 4 bases and J by 4 bases, with 14 bases between them. The CDR3: CASSPQGAMYEQYF. CDR3 nucleotide sequence: TGCGCCAGCAGCCCCCAAGGGGCTATGTACGAGCAGTACTTC.

The chain joins TRBV19 to TRBJ1-4; a weak D match, TRBD1 (6 bases). Germline loops: CDR1 LNHDA, CDR2 SQIVND (reference sequence). V lost 5 bases and J 6 bases, leaving 10 bases between the germline ends. This CDR3 comprises 13 residues. CDR3 sequence: CASSPSGDEKLFF. CDR3 in DNA: TGTGCCAGTAGTCCCTCAGGGGATGAAAAACTGTTTTTT.

The gene calls are TRBV3-1 and TRBJ2-7; 8 bases map to TRBD1. CDR3 length equals 15 residues. V shed 2 bases and J 6 bases; nucleotides not matched to a gene: 9. CDR1 LGHDT and CDR2 YNNKEL come from the germline V gene (reference sequence). The CDR3 DNA sequence: TGTGCCAGCAGCCAACCCTCCTCGGACAGGGCCGAGCAGTACTTC. Its protein is CASSQPSSDRAEQYF.